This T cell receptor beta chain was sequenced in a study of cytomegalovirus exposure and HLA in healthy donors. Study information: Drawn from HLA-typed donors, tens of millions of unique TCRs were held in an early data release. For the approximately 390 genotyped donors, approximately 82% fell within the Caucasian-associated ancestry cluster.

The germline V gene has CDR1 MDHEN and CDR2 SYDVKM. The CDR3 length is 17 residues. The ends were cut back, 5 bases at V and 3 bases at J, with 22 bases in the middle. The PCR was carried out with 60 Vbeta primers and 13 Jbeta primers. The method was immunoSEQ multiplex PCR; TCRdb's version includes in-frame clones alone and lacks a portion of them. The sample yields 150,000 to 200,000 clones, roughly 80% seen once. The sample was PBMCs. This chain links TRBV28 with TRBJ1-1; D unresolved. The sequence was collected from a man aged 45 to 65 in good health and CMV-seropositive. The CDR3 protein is CASSPPNPTPADTEAFF. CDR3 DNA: TGTGCCAGCAGTCCACCTAATCCGACTCCGGCAGACACTGAAGCTTTCTTT. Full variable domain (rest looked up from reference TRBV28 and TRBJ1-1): DVKVTQSSRYLVKRTGEKVFLECVQDMDHENMFWYRQDPGLGLRLIYFSYDVKMKEKGDIPEGYSVSREKKERFSLILESASTNQTSMYLCASSPPNPTPADTEAFFGQGTRLTVV.